This T cell receptor beta chain emerged from a study of blood T cell repertoires in COVID-19 (dated by TCRdb to 2018 to 2021). With respect to the entire study: Recovered participants in ImmuneRACE Cohort 3 were defined as having two consecutive negative NP/OP PCR tests, clearance from a healthcare professional, or resolution of symptoms. Where available, HLA class I and class II types were taken from metadata supplied by the sample provider and were not determined by assay-based typing. Sample metadata almost always included a de-identified subject ID, COVID-19 status, age in years and sex. The dataset comprised deeply sampled blood TCRbeta repertoires from subjects exposed to, actively infected with, or recovered from COVID-19. The samples were drawn from two sources: the first 160 participants of the ongoing ImmuneRACE study, and 1,000 to 1,500 subjects contributed by 6 global collaborators. The repertoires were released in a freely available public database intended as a resource for research on the immune response to SARS-CoV-2. The prospective study material was composed of cDNA or gDNA derived from T cells, B-cell-depleted T cells, or PBMCs. Collaborator samples came from the United States, Italy and Spain and covered acute and convalescent phases of COVID-19. General findings and caveats noted by the study authors: How much clinical and demographic metadata was included differed by source and by participant, and the metadata was provided uncurated.

Participants in the prospective study were aged about 18 to 90 years, lived in more than 20 United States geographic areas, and enrolled through a virtual design. In the prospective study, cohorts were assigned on the basis of participant-reported clinical history obtained from a screening survey and a study questionnaire. Mobile phlebotomists in the prospective study collected whole blood, serum and a nasopharyngeal or oropharyngeal swab from every participant. Participants in the prospective study had the option to provide additional blood draws and questionnaires over an approximately two-month period. Prospective study blood samples were shipped either frozen or at room temperature before DNA extraction. TCRbeta CDR3 regions were amplified from genomic DNA using the immunoSEQ Assay, a bias-controlled multiplex PCR. In the source study's methods: The number of nucleated cells in each sample was estimated from the amplification of reference gene primers within the assay. Sequence reads were collapsed and filtered to measure the absolute abundance of every unique TCRbeta CDR3 rearrangement. For each sample, productive Simpson clonality was calculated as the square root of Simpson's diversity index across productive rearrangements. Not all clones reach the TCRdb copy of this immuneACCESS table, which keeps in-frame sequences only. Checked studies attribute under half of the gap to unresolved V genes and leave the rest unexplained. The V and J calls and clone size were taken over from that table, and D and trimming were inferred from the DNA. Recorded for this sample are about 400,000 clones; about 87% of them occurred a single time. The ten largest make up approximately 1.8% of the sample.

Remarks on this clone: The clone's antigen remains unknown. No qualities accompany the bases; no much larger clone lies one base away.

CDR1 and CDR2, looked up from the germline V gene, are SNHLY and FYNNEI. The CDR3 goes from the cysteine to the phenylalanine over 12 residues. The DNA shown is the 36-base CDR3, in frame from base 1. Trimming removed 10 bases from V and 4 bases from J, leaving 13 bases between the germline ends. This TCR came from a man in his forties in a cohort exposed to, infected with or recovered from COVID-19 (not recorded which). The rearranged segments are TRBV2 and TRBJ1-1; no D gene can be assigned with confidence. Sequencing was carried out using PBMCs or T cells enriched from blood (not recorded which). The DNA sequence is TGTGCCACCTCGGAGGTGGGCACTGAAGCTTTCTTT. The encoded protein is CATSEVGTEAFF.